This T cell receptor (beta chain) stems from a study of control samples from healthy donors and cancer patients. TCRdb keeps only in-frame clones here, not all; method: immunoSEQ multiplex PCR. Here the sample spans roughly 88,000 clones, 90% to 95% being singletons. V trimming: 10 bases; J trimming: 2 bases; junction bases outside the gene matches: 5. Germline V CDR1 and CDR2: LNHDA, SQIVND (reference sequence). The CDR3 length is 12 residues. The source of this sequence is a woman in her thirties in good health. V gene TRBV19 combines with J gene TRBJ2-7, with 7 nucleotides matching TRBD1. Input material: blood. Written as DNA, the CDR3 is TGTGCCACCCGGGACAGCACCTACGAGCAGTACTTC. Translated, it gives CATRDSTYEQYF.